These 5 T cell receptor beta chains were all obtained from the same sample, sequenced in a study of cytomegalovirus exposure and HLA in healthy donors. PCR primers comprised 60 Vbeta and 13 Jbeta primers. Profiling relied on immunoSEQ multiplex PCR, and the TCRdb table lists in-frame clones only, not all of them. The sample lists roughly 180,000 clones; about three quarters were seen once. Sequencing used PBMCs. The receptors stem from a man in his fifties or sixties in good health and CMV-seropositive.

This chain links TRBV29-1 with TRBJ1-1, with D tentatively TRBD1 (5 bases). This CDR3 comprises 13 residues. Germline V gives CDR1 SQVTM, CDR2 ANQGSEA. With 7 bases removed from V and 1 base from J, the gap between germline ends came to 13 bases. In DNA, the CDR3 is TGCAGCGCCAGAGTAACAGGGAACACTGAAGCTTTCTTT. It translates to CSARVTGNTEAFF.

The V call is TRBV7-8, the J call TRBJ2-7; tentatively, D is TRBD1 (5 bases). Germline CDR1 reads SGHVS; CDR2 reads FQNEAQ. The V gene lost 2 bases and the J gene lost 0 bases, with 11 bases spanning the gap. The CDR3 sequence is 15 residues long. The CDR3 nucleotides are TGTGCCAGCAGCTTACAGGGCATAAGCTCCTACGAGCAGTACTTC. This sequence encodes CASSLQGISSYEQYF.

This clone turned up a few times. This chain joins TRBV6-6 and TRBJ1-1; TRBD1 matches at 7 bases. The CDR3 spans 14 residues. Unmatched junction bases numbered 7, after V lost 6 bases and J lost 3 bases. Germline V gives CDR1 MNHNY, CDR2 SVGAGI (reference sequence). CDR3 bases: TGTGCCAGCAGATCTCAGGGGGGAGACACTGAAGCTTTCTTT. It codes for CASRSQGGDTEAFF.

The chain carries TRBV5-1 and TRBJ1-2; TRBD1 aligns across 7 bases. J lost 3 bases, V lost 4 bases, and 6 bases had no gene match. Per germline, CDR1 SGHRS and CDR2 YFSETQ. There are 14 residues in the CDR3. The CDR3 sequence: CASSIRDRDYGYTF. The DNA for the CDR3 is TGCGCCAGCAGCATCCGGGACAGAGACTATGGCTACACCTTC.

DNA for the CDR3: TGTGCCAGCAGCCATTTCTTGGAGGGGCGGAACACTGAAGCTTTCTTT. Amino acid sequence: CASSHFLEGRNTEAFF. This chain connects TRBV4-2 to TRBJ1-1, with D possibly matching TRBD1 (5 bases). Germline loops: CDR1 LGHNA, CDR2 YNFKEQ. The CDR3 has 16 residues. V shed 3 bases and J shed 1 base, with 15 bases lying between them.